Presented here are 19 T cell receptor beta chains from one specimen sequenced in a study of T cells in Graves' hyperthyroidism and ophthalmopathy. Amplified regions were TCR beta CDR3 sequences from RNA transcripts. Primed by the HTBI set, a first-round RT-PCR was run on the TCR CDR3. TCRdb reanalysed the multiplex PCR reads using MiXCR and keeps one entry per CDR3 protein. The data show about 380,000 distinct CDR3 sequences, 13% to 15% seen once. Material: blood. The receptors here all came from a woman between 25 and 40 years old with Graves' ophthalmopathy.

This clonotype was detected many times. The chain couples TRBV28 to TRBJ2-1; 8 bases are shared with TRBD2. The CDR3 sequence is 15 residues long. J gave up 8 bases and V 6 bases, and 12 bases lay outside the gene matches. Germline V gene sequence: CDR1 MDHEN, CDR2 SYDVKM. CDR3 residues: CASRDSGLGIYEQFF. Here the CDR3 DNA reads TGTGCCAGCAGGGATTCGGGACTAGGGATATATGAGCAGTTCTTC.

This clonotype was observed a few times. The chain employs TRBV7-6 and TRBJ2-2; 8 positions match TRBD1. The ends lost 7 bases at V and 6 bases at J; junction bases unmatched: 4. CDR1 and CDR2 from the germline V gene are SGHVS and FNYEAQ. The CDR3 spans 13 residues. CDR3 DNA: TGTGCCAGCACTATACAGGGGGCCGGGGAGCTGTTTTTT. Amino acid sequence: CASTIQGAGELFF.

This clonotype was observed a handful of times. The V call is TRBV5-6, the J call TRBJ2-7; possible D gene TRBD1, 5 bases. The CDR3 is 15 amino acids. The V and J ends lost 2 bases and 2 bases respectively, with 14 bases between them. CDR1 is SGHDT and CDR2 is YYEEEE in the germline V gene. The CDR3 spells CASSFDGQGTYEQYF. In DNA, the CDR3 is TGTGCCAGCAGCTTCGATGGGCAGGGAACCTACGAGCAGTACTTC.

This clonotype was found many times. The CDR3 coding sequence is TGTGCCAGCAGCTTGGGGGGACAGGGGCTCTACGAGCAGTACTTC. Protein sequence: CASSLGGQGLYEQYF. V and J are TRBV5-6 and TRBJ2-7; 10 bases are a match to TRBD1. Trimming removed 0 bases from V and 3 bases from J; junction bases left unmatched: 3. The CDR3 loop spans 15 amino acids. CDR1 and CDR2 (germline): SGHDT, YYEEEE.

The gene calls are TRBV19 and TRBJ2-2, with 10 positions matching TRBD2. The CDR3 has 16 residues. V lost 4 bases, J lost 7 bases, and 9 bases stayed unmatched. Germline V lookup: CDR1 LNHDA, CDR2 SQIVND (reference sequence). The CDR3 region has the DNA TGTGCCAGTAGTAGGCCCCGACTAGCGGGCGACGGGGAGCTGTTTTTT. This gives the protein CASSRPRLAGDGELFF.

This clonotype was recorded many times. CDR3 residues: CASSLDLRDEQYF. The CDR3 DNA reads as TGTGCCAGCAGCTTAGACTTGCGGGACGAGCAGTACTTC. The chain is built from TRBV11-3 and TRBJ2-7; D perhaps matches TRBD2 (5 bases). The CDR3 has 13 amino acids. Trimming left V 0 bases short and J 5 bases short, with 8 bases between. The germline V gene has CDR1 SGHNT and CDR2 YENEEA. Together with reference TRBV11-3 and TRBJ2-7, the CDR3 gives the full variable domain: EAGVVQSPRYKIIEKKQPVAFWCNPISGHNTLYWYLQNLGQGPELLIRYENEEAVDDSQLPKDRFSAERLKGVDSTLKIQPAELGDSAVYLCASSLDLRDEQYFGPGTRLTVT.

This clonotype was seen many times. Here the CDR3 DNA reads TGTGCTAGTGGCCAAGGGGAGTCAAATAATTCACCCCTCCACTTT. This sequence encodes CASGQGESNNSPLHF. The chain links TRBV12-5 to TRBJ1-6, with a possible D match to TRBD1 (5 bases). The V gene's germline CDR1 is LGHNT and CDR2 FRNRAP. V was trimmed by 6 bases and J by 5 bases, leaving 14 bases between them. The CDR3 is 15 residues long.

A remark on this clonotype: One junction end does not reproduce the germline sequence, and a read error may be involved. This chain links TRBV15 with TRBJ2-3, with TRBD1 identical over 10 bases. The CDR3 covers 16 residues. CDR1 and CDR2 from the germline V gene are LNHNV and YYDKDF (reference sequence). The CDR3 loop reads CATSRQRTGGEDTQYF. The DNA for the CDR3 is TGCGCCACCAGCAGACAAAGGACAGGGGGTGAAGATACGCAGTATTTT.

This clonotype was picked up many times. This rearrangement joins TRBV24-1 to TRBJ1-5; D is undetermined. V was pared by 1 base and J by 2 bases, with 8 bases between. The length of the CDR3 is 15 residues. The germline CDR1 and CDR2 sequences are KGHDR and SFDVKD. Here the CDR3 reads CATSDFGGGNQPQHF. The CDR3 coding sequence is TGTGCCACCAGTGATTTCGGTGGAGGCAATCAGCCCCAGCATTTT.

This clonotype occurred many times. For the CDR3, the DNA is TGTGCCAGCAGGGCGCAAGAGACCCAGTACTTC. Amino acid sequence: CASRAQETQYF. The chain is built from TRBV28 and TRBJ2-5; D not resolved. The length of the CDR3 is 11 residues. The germline CDR1 and CDR2 sequences are MDHEN and SYDVKM. V lost 6 bases to trimming and J lost 2 bases, with 4 bases between them.

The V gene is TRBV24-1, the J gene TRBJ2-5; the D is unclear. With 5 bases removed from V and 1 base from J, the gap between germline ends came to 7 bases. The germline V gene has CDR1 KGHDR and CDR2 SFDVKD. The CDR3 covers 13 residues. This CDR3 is CATSGSAQETQYF. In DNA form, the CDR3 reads TGTGCCACCAGTGGTTCTGCCCAAGAGACCCAGTACTTC.

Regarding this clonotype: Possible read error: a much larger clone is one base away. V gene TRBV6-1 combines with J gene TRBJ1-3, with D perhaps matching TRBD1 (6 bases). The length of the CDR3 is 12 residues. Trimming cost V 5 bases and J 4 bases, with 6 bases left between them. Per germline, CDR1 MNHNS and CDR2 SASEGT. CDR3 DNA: TGTGCCAGCAGTACAGGGGGAAACACCATATATTTT. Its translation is CASSTGGNTIYF.

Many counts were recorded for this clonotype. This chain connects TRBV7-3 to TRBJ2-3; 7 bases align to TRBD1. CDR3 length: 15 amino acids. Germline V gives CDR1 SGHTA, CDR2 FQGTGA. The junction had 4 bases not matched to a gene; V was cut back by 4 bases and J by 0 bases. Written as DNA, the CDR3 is TGTGCCAGCAGCTCGGGACAGTTAAGCACAGATACGCAGTATTTT. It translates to CASSSGQLSTDTQYF.

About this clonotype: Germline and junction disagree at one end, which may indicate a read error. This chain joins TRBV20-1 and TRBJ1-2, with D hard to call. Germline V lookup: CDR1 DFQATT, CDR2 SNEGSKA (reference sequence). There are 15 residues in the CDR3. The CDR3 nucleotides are TGCAGTACTAGTAAGGAAGTGGTACCGGACTATGGCTACACCTTC. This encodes CSTSKEVVPDYGYTF.

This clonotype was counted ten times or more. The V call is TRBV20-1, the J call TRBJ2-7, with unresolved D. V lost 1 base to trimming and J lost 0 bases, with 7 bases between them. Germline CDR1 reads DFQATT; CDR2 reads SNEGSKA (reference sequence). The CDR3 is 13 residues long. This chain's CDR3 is CSARGMSSYEQYF. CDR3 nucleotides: TGCAGTGCTAGAGGTATGAGCTCCTACGAGCAGTACTTC.

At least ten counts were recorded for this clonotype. CDR3 in amino acids: CATSDDGTGYGYTF. As DNA, the CDR3 is TGTGCCACCAGTGATGACGGGACAGGCTATGGCTACACCTTC. The gene calls are TRBV24-1 and TRBJ1-2; 8 bases are a match to TRBD1. Germline-derived CDR1 and CDR2 are KGHDR and SFDVKD. J was trimmed by 4 bases and V by 3 bases; bases with no gene match: 3. The CDR3 spans 14 residues.

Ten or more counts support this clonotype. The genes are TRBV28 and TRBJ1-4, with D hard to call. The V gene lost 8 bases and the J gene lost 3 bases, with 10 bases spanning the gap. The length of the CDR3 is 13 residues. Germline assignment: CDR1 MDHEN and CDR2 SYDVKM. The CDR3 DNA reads TGTGCCAGCGCGGAGACGCCTAATGAAAAACTGTTTTTT. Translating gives CASAETPNEKLFF. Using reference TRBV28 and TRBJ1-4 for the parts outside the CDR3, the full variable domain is DVKVTQSSRYLVKRTGEKVFLECVQDMDHENMFWYRQDPGLGLRLIYFSYDVKMKEKGDIPEGYSVSREKKERFSLILESASTNQTSMYLCASAETPNEKLFFGSGTQLSVL.

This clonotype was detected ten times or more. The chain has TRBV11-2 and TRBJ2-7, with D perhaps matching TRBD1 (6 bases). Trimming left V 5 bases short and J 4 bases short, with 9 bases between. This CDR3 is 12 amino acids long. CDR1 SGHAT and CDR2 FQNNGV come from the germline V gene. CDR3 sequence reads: CASSLDRYEQYF. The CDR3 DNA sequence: TGTGCCAGCAGCCTCGACAGGTACGAGCAGTACTTC.

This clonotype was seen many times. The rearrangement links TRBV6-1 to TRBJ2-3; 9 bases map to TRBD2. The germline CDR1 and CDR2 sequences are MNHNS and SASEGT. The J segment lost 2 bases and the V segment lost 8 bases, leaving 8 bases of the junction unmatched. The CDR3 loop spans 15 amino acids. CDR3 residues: CASSDLAGPTDTQYF. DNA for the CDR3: TGTGCCAGCTCTGATCTAGCGGGGCCCACAGATACGCAGTATTTT.